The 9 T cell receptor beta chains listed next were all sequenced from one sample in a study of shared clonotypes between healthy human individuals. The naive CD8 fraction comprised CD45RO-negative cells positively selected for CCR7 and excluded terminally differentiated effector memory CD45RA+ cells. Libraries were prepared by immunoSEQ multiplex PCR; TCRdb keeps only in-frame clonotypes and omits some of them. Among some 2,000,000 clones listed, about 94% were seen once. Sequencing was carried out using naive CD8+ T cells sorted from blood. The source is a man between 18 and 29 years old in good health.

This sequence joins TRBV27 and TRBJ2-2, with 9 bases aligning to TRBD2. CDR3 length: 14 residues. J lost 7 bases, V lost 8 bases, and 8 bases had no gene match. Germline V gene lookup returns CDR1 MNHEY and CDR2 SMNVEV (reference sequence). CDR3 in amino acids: CASRQAGGIGELFF. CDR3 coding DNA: TGTGCCAGCCGTCAAGCGGGAGGTATCGGGGAGCTGTTTTTT.

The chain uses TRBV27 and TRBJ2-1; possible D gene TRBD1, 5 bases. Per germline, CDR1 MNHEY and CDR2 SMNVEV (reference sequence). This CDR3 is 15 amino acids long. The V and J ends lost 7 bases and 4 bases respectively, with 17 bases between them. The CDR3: CASTFWGRGYNEQFF. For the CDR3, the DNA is TGTGCCAGCACTTTCTGGGGCCGCGGATACAATGAGCAGTTCTTC.

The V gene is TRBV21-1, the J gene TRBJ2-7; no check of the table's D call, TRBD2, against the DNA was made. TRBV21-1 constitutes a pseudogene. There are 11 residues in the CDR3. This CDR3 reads CASRRAYEQYF. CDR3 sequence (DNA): TGTGCCAGCAGGAGAGCCTACGAGCAGTACTTC.

CDR3 coding DNA: TGCGCCAGTGCTATGATTGACATGGATAATTCACCCCTCCACTTT. It specifies CASAMIDMDNSPLHF. The chain links TRBV5-1 to TRBJ1-6; D not resolved. Trimming stripped 8 bases from V and 5 bases from J, with 17 bases between. The CDR3 length is 15 residues. Per germline, CDR1 SGHRS and CDR2 YFSETQ.

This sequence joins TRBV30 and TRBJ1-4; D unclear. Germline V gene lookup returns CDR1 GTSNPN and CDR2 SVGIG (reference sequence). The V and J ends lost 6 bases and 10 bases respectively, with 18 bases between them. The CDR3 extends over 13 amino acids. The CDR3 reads CACSGEGMGKLFF. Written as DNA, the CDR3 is TGTGCCTGTTCCGGGGAGGGTATGGGAAAACTGTTTTTT.

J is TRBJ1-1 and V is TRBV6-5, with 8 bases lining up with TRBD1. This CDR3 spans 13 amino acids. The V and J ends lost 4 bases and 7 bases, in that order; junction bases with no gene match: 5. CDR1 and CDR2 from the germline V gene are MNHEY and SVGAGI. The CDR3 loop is CASSWGTGGEAFF. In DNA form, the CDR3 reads TGTGCCAGCAGTTGGGGGACAGGAGGTGAAGCTTTCTTT.

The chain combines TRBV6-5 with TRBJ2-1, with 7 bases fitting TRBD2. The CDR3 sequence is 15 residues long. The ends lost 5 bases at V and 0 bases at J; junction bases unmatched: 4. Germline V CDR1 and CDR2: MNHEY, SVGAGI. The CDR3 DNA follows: TGTGCCAGCAGTCTAGCGGAGACCTCCTACAATGAGCAGTTCTTC. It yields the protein CASSLAETSYNEQFF.

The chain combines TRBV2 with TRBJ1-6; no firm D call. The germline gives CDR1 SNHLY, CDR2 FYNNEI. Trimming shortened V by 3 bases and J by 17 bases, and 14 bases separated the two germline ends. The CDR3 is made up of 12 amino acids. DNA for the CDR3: TGTGCCAGCAGTGATGGTTTGCTTTCCTTCCACTTT. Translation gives CASSDGLLSFHF. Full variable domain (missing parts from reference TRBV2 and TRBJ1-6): EPEVTQTPSHQVTQMGQEVILRCVPISNHLYFYWYRQILGQKVEFLVSFYNNEISEKSEIFDDQFSVERPDGSNFTLKIRSTKLEDSAMYFCASSDGLLSFHFGNGTRLTVT.

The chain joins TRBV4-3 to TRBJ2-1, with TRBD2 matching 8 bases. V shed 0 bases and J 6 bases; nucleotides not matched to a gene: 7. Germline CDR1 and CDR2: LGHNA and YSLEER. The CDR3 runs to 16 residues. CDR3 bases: TGCGCCAGCAGCCAAGACGGACTAGCATTGGGCAATGAGCAGTTCTTC. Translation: CASSQDGLALGNEQFF.